This T cell receptor (beta chain) was profiled in a study of shared clonotypes between healthy human individuals. Overall study findings and caveats: Donor scarcity curtailed the genetic and exposure-history diversity represented herein. Between a few donors, naive CD4 clonotypes were shared at a level of about 5%.

Germline V gives CDR1 SEHNR, CDR2 FQNEAQ (reference sequence). The germline V and J ends were trimmed by 3 bases and 0 bases, with 6 bases remaining between them. This CDR3 is built from 13 residues. The authors distributed each subset's genomic DNA evenly over several immunoSEQ plates. Per the original methods: Junction-only immunoSEQ sequences carried no quality scores, so filtering differed. Profiled with immunoSEQ multiplex PCR; TCRdb holds only in-frame clones, not every one. From that table come the V and J calls and clone size; the DNA was used to work out D and trimming. The sample contains approximately 350,000 clones, about 96% of which appear only once. About this clone itself: The target antigen is unknown.

The source is a man aged 25 to 40 in good health. The chain recombines TRBV7-9 with TRBJ2-7; D is uncertain. Sequencing used memory CD8+ T cells sorted from blood. Noted subset: CD45RO+ cells pooled with CCR7-negative TemRA cells. CDR3: CASSFTYSYEQYF. CDR3 nucleotide sequence: TGTGCCAGCAGCTTCACGTACTCCTACGAGCAGTACTTC.